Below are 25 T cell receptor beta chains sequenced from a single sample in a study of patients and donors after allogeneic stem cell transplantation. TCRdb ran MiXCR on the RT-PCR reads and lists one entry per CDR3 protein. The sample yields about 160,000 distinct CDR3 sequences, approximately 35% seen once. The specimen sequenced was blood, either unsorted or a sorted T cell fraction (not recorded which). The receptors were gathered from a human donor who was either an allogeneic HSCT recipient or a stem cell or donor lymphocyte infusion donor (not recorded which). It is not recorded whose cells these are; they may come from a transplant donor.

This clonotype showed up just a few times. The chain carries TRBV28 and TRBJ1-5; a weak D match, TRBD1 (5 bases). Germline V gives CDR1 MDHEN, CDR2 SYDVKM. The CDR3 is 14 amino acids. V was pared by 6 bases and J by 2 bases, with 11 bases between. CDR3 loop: CASSRGGGNQPQHF. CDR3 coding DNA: TGTGCCAGCAGCCGCGGAGGGGGCAATCAGCCCCAGCATTTT.

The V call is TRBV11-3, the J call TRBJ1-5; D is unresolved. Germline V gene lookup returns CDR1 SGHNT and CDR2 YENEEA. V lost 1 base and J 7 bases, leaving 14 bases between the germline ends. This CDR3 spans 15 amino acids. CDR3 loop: CASSLGAGGVQPQHF. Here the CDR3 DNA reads TGTGCCAGCAGCTTAGGGGCAGGTGGGGTCCAGCCCCAGCATTTT.

The CDR3 is CASSTGSEAFF. CDR3 sequence (DNA): TGTGCCAGCAGTACAGGGTCCGAAGCTTTCTTT. The chain couples TRBV12-3 or TRBV12-4 to TRBJ1-1, with a tentative D call TRBD1 (6 bases). This CDR3 contains 11 residues. The V end lost 5 bases, the J end lost 8 bases, and 9 bases lay between the germline ends.

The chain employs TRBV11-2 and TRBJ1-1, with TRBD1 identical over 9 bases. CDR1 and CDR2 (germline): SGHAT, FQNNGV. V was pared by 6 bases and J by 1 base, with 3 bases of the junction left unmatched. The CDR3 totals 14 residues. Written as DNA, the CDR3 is TGTGCCAGCAGACGGGACAGGGAGAACACTGAAGCTTTCTTT. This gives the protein CASRRDRENTEAFF.

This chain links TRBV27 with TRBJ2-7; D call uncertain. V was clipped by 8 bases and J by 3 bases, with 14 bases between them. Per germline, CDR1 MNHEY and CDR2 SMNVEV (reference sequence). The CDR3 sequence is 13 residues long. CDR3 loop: CASGSFLGYEQYF. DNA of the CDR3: TGTGCCAGCGGATCTTTTTTGGGCTACGAGCAGTACTTC.

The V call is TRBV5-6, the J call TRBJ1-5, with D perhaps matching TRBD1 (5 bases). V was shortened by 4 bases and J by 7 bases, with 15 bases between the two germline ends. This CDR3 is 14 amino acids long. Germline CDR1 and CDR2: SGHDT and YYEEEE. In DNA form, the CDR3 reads TGTGCCAGCAGCGCAACAGGAATGGAACAGCCCCAGCATTTT. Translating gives CASSATGMEQPQHF. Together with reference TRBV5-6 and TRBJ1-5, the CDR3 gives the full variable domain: DAGVTQSPTHLIKTRGQQVTLRCSPKSGHDTVSWYQQALGQGPQFIFQYYEEEERQRGNFPDRFSGHQFPNYSSELNVNALLLGDSALYLCASSATGMEQPQHFGDGTRLSIL.

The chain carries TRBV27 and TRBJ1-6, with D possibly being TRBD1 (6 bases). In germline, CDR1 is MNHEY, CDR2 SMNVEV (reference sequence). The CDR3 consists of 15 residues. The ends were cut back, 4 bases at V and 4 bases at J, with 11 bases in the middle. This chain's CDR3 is CASSSQGRYNSPLHF. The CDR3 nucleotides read TGTGCCAGCAGTTCACAGGGCCGATATAATTCACCCCTCCACTTT.

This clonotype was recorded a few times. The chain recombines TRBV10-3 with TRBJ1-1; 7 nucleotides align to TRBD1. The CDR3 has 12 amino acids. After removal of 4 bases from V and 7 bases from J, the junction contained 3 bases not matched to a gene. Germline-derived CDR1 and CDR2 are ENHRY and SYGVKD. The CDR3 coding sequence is TGTGCCATCAGTGTCAGGACAGGTGAAGCTTTCTTT. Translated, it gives CAISVRTGEAFF.

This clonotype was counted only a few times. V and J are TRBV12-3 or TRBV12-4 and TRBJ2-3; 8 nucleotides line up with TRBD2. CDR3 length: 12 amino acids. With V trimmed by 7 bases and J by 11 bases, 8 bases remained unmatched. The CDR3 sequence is CASTAGLAEQYF. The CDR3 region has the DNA TGTGCCAGCACCGCCGGACTAGCAGAGCAGTATTTT.

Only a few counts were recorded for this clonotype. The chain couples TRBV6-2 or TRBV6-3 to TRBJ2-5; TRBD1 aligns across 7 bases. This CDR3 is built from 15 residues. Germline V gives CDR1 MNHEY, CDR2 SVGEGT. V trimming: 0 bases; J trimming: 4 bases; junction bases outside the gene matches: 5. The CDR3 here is CASSYSGTVRETQYF. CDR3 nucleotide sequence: TGTGCCAGCAGTTACTCGGGGACAGTACGAGAGACCCAGTACTTC.

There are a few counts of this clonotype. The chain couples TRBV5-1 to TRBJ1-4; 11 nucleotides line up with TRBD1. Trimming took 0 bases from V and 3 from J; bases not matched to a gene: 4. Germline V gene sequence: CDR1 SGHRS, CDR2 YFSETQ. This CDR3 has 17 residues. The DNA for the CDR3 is TGCGCCAGCAGCTTGGTAGGACAGGGGGCCCCTAATGAAAAACTGTTTTTT. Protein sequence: CASSLVGQGAPNEKLFF.

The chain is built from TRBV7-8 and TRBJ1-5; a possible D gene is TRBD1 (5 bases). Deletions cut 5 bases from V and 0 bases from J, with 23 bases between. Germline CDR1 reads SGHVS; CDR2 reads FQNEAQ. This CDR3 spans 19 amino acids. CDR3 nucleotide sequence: TGTGCCAGCAGCCCACCCGGGACGGCTCCCGGCTATAGCAATCAGCCCCAGCATTTT. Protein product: CASSPPGTAPGYSNQPQHF.

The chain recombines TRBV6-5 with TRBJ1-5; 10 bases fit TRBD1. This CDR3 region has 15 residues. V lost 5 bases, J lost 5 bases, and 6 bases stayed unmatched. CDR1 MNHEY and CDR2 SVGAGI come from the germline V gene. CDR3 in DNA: TGTGCCAGCAGTCAATCCGGGACAGGGGATCAGCCCCAGCATTTT. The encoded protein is CASSQSGTGDQPQHF.

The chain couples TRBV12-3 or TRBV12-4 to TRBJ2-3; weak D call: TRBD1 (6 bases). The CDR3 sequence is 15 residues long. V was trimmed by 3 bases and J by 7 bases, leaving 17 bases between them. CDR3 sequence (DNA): TGTGCCAGCAGTTTTGGCCAGGGGCAGGCCAATACGCAGTATTTT. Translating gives CASSFGQGQANTQYF.

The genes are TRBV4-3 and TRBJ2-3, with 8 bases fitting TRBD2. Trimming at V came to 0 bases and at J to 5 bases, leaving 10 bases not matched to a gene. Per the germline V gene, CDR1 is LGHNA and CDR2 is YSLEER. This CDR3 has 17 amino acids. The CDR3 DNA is TGCGCCAGCAGCCAAGACTTACGGGGAGCGGGGGAAGATACGCAGTATTTT. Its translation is CASSQDLRGAGEDTQYF.

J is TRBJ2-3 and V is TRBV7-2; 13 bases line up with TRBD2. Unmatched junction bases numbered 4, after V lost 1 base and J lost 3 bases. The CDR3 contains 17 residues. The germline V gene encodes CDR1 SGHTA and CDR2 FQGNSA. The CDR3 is CASSLVPGLAGTDTQYF. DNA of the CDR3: TGTGCCAGCAGCTTAGTCCCGGGACTAGCGGGGACAGATACGCAGTATTTT.

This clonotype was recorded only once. The CDR3 DNA follows: TGTGCCAGCAGCGTAGTCGAGGGGGGCCCGGCAGATACGCAGTATTTT. Amino acids: CASSVVEGGPADTQYF. The chain links TRBV9 to TRBJ2-3; D is possibly TRBD1 or TRBD2 (6 bases each). CDR3 length: 16 amino acids. Germline CDR1 is SGDLS and CDR2 is YYNGEE. V shed 0 bases and J shed 4 bases, with 15 bases lying between them.

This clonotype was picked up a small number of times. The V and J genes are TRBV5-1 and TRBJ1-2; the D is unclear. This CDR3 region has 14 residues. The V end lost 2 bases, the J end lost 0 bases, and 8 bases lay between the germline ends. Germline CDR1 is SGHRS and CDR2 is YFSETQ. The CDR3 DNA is TGCGCCAGCAGCTTTAGGGATGCTAACTATGGCTACACCTTC. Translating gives CASSFRDANYGYTF.

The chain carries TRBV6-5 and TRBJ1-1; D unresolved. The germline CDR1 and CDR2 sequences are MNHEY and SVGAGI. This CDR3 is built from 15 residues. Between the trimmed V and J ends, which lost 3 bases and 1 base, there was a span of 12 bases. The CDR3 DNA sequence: TGTGCCAGCAGTTATAGGGCCAGAGGGAACACTGAAGCTTTCTTT. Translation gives CASSYRARGNTEAFF.

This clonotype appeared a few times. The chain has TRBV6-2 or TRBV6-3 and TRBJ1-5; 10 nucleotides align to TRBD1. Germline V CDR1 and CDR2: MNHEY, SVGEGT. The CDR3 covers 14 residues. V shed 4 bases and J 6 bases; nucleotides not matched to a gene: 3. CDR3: CASSWGQGIQPQHF. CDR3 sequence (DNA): TGTGCCAGCAGTTGGGGACAGGGGATTCAGCCCCAGCATTTT.

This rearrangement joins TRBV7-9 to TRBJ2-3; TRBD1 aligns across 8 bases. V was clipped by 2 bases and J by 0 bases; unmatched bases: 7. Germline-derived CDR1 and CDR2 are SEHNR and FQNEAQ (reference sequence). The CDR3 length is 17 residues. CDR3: CASSLYGQGRSTDTQYF. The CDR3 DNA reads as TGTGCCAGCAGCTTATATGGACAGGGACGAAGCACAGATACGCAGTATTTT. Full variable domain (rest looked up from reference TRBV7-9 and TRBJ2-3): DTGVSQNPRHKITKRGQNVTFRCDPISEHNRLYWYRQTLGQGPEFLTYFQNEAQLEKSRLLSDRFSAERPKGSFSTLEIQRTEQGDSAMYLCASSLYGQGRSTDTQYFGPGTRLTVL.

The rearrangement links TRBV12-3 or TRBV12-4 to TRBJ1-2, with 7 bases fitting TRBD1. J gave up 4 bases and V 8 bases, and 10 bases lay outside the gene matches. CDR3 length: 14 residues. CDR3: CASRPGGFSYGYTF. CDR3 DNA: TGTGCCAGCCGCCCAGGGGGTTTCAGCTATGGCTACACCTTC.

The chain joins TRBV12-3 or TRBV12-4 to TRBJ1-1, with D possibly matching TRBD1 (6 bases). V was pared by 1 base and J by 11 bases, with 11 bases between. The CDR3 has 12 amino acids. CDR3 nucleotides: TGTGCCAGCAGTTTAGGGACAGCACGGGCTTTCTTT. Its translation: CASSLGTARAFF.

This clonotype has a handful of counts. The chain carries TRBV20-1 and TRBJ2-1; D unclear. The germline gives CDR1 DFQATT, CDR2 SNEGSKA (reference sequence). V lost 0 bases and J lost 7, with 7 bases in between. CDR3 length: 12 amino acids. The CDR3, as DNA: TGCAGTGCTAGAGATGGGGTAAATGAGCAGTTCTTC. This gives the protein CSARDGVNEQFF.

CDR3: CSARQGAMTQEWNEKLFF. The CDR3 region has the DNA TGCAGTGCTAGGCAAGGGGCGATGACTCAAGAGTGGAATGAAAAACTGTTTTTT. The rearrangement joins TRBV20-1 to TRBJ1-4; a possible D gene is TRBD1 (5 bases). V gave up 3 bases and J gave up 5 bases, with 25 bases separating them. This CDR3 is 18 amino acids long. Germline V CDR1 and CDR2: DFQATT, SNEGSKA (reference sequence).